This T cell receptor (beta chain) is from a study of blood T cell repertoires in COVID-19. Study overall: From T cells, B-cell-depleted T cells, or PBMCs came the material, which was cDNA or gDNA.

The assay was immunoSEQ multiplex PCR, and TCRdb's table has in-frame clones only and misses some. The sample contains 100,000 or so clones, 70% to 90% of which appear only once. The CDR3 contains 13 residues. Germline CDR1 is ENHRY and CDR2 is SYGVKD. The J segment lost 7 bases and the V segment lost 3 bases, leaving 5 bases of the junction unmatched. What was sequenced was peripheral blood. The receptor comes from a man in his fifties with active COVID-19. The V gene is TRBV10-3, the J gene TRBJ2-7, with 8 positions matching TRBD1. This CDR3 reads CAISERQGKEQYF. The CDR3 nucleotides are TGTGCCATCAGTGAAAGACAGGGGAAGGAGCAGTACTTC.